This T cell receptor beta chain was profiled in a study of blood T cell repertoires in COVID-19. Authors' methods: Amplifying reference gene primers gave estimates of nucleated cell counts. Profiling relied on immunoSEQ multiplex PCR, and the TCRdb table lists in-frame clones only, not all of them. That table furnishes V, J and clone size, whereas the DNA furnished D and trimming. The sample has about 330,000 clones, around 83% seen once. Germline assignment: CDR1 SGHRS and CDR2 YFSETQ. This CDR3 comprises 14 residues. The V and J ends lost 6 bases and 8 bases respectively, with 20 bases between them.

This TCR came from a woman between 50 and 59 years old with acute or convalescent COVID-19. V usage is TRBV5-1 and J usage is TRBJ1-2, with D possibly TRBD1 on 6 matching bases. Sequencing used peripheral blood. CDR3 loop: CASTNLRGAGGYTF. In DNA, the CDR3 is TGCGCCAGCACAAATCTCAGGGGAGCTGGAGGCTACACCTTC.